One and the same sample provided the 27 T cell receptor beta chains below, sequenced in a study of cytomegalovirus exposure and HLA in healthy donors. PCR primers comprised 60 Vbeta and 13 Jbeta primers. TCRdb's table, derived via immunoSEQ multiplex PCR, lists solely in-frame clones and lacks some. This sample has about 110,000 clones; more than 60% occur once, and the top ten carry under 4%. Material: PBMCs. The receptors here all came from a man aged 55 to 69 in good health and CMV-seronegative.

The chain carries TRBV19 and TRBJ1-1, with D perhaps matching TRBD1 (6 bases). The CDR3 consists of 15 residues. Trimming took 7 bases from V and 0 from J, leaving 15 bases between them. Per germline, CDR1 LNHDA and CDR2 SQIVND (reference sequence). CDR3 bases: TGTGCCAGTACCTTATCTGGACAGATGAACACTGAAGCTTTCTTT. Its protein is CASTLSGQMNTEAFF.

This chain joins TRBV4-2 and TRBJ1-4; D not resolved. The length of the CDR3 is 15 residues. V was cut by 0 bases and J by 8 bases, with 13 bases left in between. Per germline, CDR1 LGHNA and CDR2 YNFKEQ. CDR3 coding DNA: TGTGCCAGCAGCCAAGATGTGGCGCTGGGCGAAAAACTGTTTTTT. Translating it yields CASSQDVALGEKLFF.

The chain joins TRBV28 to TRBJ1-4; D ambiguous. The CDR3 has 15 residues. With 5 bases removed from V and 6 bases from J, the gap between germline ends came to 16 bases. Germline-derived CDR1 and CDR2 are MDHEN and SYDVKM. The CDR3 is CASSPGGRGDEKLFF. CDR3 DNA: TGTGCCAGCAGTCCAGGCGGCCGCGGGGATGAAAAACTGTTTTTT.

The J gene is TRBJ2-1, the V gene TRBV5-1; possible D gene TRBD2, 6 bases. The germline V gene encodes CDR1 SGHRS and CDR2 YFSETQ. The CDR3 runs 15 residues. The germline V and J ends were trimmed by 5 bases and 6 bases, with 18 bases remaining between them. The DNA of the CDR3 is TGCGCCAGCAGTCTAACGGGGGTCCCCGGCAATGAGCAGTTCTTC. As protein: CASSLTGVPGNEQFF.

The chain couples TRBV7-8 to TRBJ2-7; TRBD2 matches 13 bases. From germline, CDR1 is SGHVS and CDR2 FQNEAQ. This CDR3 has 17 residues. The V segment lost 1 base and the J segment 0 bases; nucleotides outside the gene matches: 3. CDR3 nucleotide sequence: TGTGCCAGCAGCTTAGTACTAGCGGGGGGGATCTCCTACGAGCAGTACTTC. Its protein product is CASSLVLAGGISYEQYF.

CDR3 sequence (DNA): TGTGCCAGCAGCTTGGGTCATCTAAATCAGCCCCAGCATTTT. It codes for CASSLGHLNQPQHF. The chain employs TRBV5-6 and TRBJ1-5; D uncertain. The V gene lost 0 bases and the J gene lost 4 bases, with 8 bases spanning the gap. Germline loops: CDR1 SGHDT, CDR2 YYEEEE. CDR3 length: 14 residues.

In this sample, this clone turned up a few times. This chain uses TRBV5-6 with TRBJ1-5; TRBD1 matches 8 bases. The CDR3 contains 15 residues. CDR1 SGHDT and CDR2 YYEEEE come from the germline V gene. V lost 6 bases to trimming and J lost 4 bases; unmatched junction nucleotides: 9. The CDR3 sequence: CASTFRQGINQPQHF. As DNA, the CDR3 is TGTGCCAGCACCTTTAGACAGGGGATTAATCAGCCCCAGCATTTT.

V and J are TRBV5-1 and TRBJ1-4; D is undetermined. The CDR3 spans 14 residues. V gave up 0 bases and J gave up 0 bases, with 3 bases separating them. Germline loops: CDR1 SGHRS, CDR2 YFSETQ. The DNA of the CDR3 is TGCGCCAGCAGCTTGGGGCCAACTAATGAAAAACTGTTTTTT. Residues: CASSLGPTNEKLFF.

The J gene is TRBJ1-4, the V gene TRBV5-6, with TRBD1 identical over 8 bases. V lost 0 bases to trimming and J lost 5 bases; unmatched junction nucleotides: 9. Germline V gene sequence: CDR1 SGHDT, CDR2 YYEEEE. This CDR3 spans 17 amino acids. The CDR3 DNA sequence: TGTGCCAGCAGCTTGGGATGGGACAGGAGACGCAATGAAAAACTGTTTTTT. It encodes CASSLGWDRRRNEKLFF.

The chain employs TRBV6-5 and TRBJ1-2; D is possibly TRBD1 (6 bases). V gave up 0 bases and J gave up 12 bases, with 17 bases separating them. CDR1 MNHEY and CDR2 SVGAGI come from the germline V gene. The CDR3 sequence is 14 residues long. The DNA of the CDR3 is TGTGCCAGCAGTTACTCCCCCGGGGGGGCTGAGGACACCTTC. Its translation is CASSYSPGGAEDTF.

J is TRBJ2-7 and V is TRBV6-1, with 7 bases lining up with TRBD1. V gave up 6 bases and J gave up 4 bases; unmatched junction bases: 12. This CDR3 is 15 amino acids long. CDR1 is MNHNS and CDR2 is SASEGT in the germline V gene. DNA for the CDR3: TGTGCCAGCAGCAATACTCAGGGGGTGGGTTACGAGCAGTACGTC. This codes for CASSNTQGVGYEQYV.

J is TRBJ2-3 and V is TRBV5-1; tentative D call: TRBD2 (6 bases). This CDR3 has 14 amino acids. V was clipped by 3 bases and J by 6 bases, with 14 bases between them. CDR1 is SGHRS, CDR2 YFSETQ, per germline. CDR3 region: CASSSTSSADTQYF. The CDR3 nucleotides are TGCGCCAGCAGCTCGACTAGTTCCGCGGATACGCAGTATTTT.

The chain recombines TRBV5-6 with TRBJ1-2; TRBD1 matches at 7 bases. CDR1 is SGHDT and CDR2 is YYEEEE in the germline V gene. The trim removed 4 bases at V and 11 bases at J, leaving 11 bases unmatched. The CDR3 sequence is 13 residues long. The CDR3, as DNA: TGTGCCAGCAGCCCCCAGACAGGGAGTCGTTACACCTTC. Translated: CASSPQTGSRYTF.

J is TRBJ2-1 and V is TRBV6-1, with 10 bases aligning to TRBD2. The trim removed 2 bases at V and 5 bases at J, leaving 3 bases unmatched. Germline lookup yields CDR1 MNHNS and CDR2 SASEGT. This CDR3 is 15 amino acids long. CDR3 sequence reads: CASSESLAGDNEQFF. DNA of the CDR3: TGTGCCAGCAGTGAAAGCCTAGCGGGGGACAATGAGCAGTTCTTC.

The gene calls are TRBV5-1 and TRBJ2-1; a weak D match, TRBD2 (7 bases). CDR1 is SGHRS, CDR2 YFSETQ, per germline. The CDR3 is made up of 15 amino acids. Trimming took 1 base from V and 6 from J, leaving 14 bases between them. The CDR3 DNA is TGCGCCAGCAGCTTGCTGCTGCGGGGGCCCAATGAGCAGTTCTTC. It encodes CASSLLLRGPNEQFF. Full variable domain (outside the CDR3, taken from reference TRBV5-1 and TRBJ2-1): KAGVTQTPRYLIKTRGQQVTLSCSPISGHRSVSWYQQTPGQGLQFLFEYFSETQRNKGNFPGRFSGRQFSNSRSEMNVSTLELGDSALYLCASSLLLRGPNEQFFGPGTRLTVL.

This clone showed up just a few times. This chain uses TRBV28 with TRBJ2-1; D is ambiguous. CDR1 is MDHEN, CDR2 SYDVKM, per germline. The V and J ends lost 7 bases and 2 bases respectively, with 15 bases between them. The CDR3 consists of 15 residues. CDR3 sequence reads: CASTFGNTPYNEQFF. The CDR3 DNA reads TGTGCCAGCACCTTTGGTAACACCCCCTACAATGAGCAGTTCTTC. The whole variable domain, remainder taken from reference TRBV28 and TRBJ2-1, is DVKVTQSSRYLVKRTGEKVFLECVQDMDHENMFWYRQDPGLGLRLIYFSYDVKMKEKGDIPEGYSVSREKKERFSLILESASTNQTSMYLCASTFGNTPYNEQFFGPGTRLTVL.

The CDR3 bases are TGTGCCAGCACCGTAGTCAGGGGTGGCTACACCTTC. It codes for CASTVVRGGYTF. The J gene is TRBJ1-2, the V gene TRBV7-2, with a tentative D call TRBD1 (6 bases). Germline V CDR1 and CDR2: SGHTA, FQGNSA. The CDR3 runs 12 residues. With 7 bases removed from V and 7 bases from J, the gap between germline ends came to 13 bases. The complete variable domain, with remaining parts taken from reference TRBV7-2 and TRBJ1-2, reads GAGVSQSPSNKVTEKGKDVELRCDPISGHTALYWYRQSLGQGLEFLIYFQGNSAPDKSGLPSDRFSAERTGGSVSTLTIQRTQQEDSAVYLCASTVVRGGYTFGSGTRLTVV.

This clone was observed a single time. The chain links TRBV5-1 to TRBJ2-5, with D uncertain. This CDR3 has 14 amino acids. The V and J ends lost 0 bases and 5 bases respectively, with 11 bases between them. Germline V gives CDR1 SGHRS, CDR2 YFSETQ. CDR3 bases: TGCGCCAGCAGCTTGGCGGTCCCACGGGAGACCCAGTACTTC. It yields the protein CASSLAVPRETQYF.

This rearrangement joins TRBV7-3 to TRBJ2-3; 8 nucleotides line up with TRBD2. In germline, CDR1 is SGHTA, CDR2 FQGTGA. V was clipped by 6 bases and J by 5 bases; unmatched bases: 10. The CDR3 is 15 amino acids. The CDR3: CASSPAGVPGDTQYF. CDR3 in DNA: TGTGCCAGCAGTCCAGCGGGGGTACCGGGAGATACGCAGTATTTT.

The CDR3 loop is CASSQDEQGWGETQYF. Written as DNA, the CDR3 is TGTGCCAGCAGCCAAGATGAACAGGGCTGGGGAGAGACCCAGTACTTC. J is TRBJ2-5 and V is TRBV4-2; a possible D gene is TRBD1 (6 bases). The CDR3 runs 16 residues. The germline V gene encodes CDR1 LGHNA and CDR2 YNFKEQ. V dropped 0 bases and J dropped 4 bases, with 15 bases sitting between them.

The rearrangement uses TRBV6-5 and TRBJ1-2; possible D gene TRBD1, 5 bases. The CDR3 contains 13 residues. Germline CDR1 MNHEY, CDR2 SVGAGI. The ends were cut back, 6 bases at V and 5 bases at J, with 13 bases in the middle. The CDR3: CASRSREGYGYTF. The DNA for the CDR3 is TGTGCCAGCAGGTCCAGGGAGGGTTATGGCTACACCTTC.

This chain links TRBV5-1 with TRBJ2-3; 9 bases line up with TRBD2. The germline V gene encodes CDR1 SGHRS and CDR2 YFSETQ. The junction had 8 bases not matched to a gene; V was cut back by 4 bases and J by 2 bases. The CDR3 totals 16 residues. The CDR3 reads CASSPHSGGYTDTQYF. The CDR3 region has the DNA TGCGCCAGCAGCCCGCATAGCGGGGGCTACACAGATACGCAGTATTTT.

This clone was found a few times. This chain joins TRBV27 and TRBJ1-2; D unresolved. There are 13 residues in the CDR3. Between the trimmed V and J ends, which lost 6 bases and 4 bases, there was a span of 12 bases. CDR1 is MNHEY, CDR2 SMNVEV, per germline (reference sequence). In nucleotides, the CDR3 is TGTGCCAGCAGCGATCGGGTGGGCTATGGCTACACCTTC. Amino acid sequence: CASSDRVGYGYTF.

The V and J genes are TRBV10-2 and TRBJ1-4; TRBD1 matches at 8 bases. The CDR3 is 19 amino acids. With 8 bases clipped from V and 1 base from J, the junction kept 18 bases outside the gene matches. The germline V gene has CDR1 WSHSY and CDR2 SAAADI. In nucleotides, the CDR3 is TGCGCCAGCCCTTTTAGGGCAGGGGGCAGGAGAATAACTAATGAAAAACTGTTTTTT. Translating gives CASPFRAGGRRITNEKLFF.

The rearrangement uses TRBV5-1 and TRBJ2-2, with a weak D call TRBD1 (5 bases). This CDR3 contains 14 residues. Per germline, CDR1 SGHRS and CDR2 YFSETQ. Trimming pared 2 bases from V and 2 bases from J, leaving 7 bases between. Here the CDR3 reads CASSFQGNTGELFF. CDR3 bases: TGCGCCAGCAGCTTTCAGGGAAACACCGGGGAGCTGTTTTTT. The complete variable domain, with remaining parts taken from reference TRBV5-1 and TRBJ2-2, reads KAGVTQTPRYLIKTRGQQVTLSCSPISGHRSVSWYQQTPGQGLQFLFEYFSETQRNKGNFPGRFSGRQFSNSRSEMNVSTLELGDSALYLCASSFQGNTGELFFGEGSRLTVL.

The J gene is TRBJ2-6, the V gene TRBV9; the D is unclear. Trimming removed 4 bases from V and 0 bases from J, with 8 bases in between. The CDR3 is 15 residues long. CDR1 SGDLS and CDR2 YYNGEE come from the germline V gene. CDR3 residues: CASSNFGSGANVLTF. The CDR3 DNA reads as TGTGCCAGCAGCAATTTCGGCTCTGGGGCCAACGTCCTGACTTTC.

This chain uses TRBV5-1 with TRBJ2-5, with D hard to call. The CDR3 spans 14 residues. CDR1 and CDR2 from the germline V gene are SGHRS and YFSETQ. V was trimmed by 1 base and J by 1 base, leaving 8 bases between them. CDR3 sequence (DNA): TGCGCCAGCAGCTTGTACGGAGCCCAAGAGACCCAGTACTTC. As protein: CASSLYGAQETQYF.